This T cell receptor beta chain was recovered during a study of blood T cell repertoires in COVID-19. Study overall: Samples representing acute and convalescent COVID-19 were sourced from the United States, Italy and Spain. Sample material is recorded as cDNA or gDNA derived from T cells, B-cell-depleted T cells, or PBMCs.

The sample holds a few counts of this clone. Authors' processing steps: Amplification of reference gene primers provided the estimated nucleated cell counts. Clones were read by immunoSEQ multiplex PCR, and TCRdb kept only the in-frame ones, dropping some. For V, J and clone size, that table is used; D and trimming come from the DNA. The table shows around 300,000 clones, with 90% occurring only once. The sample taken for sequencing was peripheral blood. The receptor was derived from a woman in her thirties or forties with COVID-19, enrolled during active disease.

The CDR3: CASSEVLAGGPTNEQFF. CDR3 nucleotides: TGTGCCAGCAGTGAAGTACTAGCGGGGGGGCCAACCAATGAGCAGTTCTTC. The chain couples TRBV6-1 to TRBJ2-1, with 13 positions matching TRBD2. V dropped 1 base and J dropped 6; count of bases not matched to a gene: 6. The CDR3 contains 17 residues. Germline assignment: CDR1 MNHNS and CDR2 SASEGT.